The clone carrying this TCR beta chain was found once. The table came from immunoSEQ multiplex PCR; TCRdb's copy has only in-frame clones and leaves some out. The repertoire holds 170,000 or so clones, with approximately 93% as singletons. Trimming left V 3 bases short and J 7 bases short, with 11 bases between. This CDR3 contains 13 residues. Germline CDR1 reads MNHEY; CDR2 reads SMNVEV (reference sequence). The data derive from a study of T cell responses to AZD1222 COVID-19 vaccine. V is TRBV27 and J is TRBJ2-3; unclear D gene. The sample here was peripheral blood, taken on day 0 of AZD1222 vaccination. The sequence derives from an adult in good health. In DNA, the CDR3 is TGTGCCAGCAGTTTTCTTGGCGGCAATACGCAGTATTTT. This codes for CASSFLGGNTQYF.